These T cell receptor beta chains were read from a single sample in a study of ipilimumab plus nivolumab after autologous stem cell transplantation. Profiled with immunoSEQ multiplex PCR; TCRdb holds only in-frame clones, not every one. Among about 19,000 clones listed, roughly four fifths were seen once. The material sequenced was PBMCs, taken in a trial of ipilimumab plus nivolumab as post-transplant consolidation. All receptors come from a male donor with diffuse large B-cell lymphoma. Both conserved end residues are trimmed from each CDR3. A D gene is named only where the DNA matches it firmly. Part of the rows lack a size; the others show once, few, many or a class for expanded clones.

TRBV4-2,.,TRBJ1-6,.,ASSQDQGGYSPLH
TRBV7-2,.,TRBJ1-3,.,ASSLKTSSGNTIY
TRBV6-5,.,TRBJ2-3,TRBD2,ASRKLAVTDTQY
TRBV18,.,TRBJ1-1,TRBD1,ASSPRTGYDSEAF
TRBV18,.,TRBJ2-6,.,ASSPWAGDVNVLT
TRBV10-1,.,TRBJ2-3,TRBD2,ASSPTSGGLSTDTQY
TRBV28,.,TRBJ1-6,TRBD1,ASSTRQGSSSPLH
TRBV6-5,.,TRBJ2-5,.,ASSWKDGVTQY
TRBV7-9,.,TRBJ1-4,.,ASSSSTVGGEKLF
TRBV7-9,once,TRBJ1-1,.,ASSRGSAWNTEAF
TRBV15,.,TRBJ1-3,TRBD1,ATSSYRGTDGNTIY
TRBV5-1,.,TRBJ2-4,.,ASSLVGGSKNIQY
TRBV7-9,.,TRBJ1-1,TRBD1,ASSGTAMNTEAF
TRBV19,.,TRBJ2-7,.,ASSIDLEPTYEQY
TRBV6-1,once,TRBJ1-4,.,ASIRAPPEKLF
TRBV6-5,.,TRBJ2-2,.,ASSYTETGELF
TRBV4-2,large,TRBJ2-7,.,ASSQSAGDTYEQY
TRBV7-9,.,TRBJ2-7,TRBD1,ASSPGTGEEYTYEQY
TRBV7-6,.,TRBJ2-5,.,ASSLAERYYQETQY
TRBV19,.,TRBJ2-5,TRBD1,ASSIGGQGETQY
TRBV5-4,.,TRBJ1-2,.,ASSVGGAALRYGYT
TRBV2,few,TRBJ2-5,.,ASGLNQETQY
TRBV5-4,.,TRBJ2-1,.,ASARDFSSSYNEQF
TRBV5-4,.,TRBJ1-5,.,ASRQNRIGPQH
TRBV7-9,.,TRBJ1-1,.,ASSSGNRPTKEPL
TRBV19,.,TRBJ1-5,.,ASRLDIGMGQPQH
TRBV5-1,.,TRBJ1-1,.,ASNLDSLNTEAF
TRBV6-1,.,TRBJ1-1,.,ASSDRTGQNTEAF
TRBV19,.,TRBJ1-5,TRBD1,ASRGTGGLSNQPQH
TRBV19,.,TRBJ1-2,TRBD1,ASSIGRGVRYGYT